This T cell receptor beta chain was found in a study of technical replicates of blood from several donors. CDR1 and CDR2 from the germline V gene are SGHTA and FQGNSA. The CDR3 runs to 13 residues. With V trimmed by 4 bases and J by 4 bases, 1 base remained unmatched. Method: immunoSEQ multiplex PCR; TCRdb's copy keeps in-frame clones and lacks some. The sample consists of about 49,000 clones, more than 85% of them appearing once. V is TRBV7-2 and J is TRBJ1-3; 7 positions agree with TRBD1. The sequence was collected from a human donor in good health. Some clones in this sample may be carry-over from other donors' samples. Sequencing was performed on PBMCs. CDR3 loop: CASSSDRGNTIYF. The CDR3 DNA reads TGTGCCAGCAGCTCGGACAGGGGAAACACCATATATTTT.